This T cell receptor beta chain was found in a study of CD4 and CD8 cells across lung adenocarcinoma regions. This clonotype was seen at least ten times. TCRdb redid the calling of the PCR reads with MiXCR, one entry per CDR3 protein. The sample shows some 25,000 distinct CDR3 sequences, almost 50% of them seen only once. The patients had localized lung adenocarcinoma, a non-small cell subtype. This CDR3 has 12 residues. CDR1 is SGHAT and CDR2 is FQNNGV in the germline V gene. V lost 1 base to trimming and J lost 12 bases, with 10 bases between them. Sequencing input: CD8+ T cells from the center of a lung tumor. The source of this sequence is a male donor with lung adenocarcinoma. The CD4 and CD8 labels of this study may be unreliable. The chain recombines TRBV11-2 with TRBJ2-1, with D uncertain. In nucleotides, the CDR3 is TGTGCCAGCAGCTTAGTTCAGGCCCTGCAGTTCTTC. It translates to CASSLVQALQFF. Full variable domain (remainder filled in from reference TRBV11-2 and TRBJ2-1): EAGVAQSPRYKIIEKRQSVAFWCNPISGHATLYWYQQILGQGPKLLIQFQNNGVVDDSQLPKDRFSAERLKGVDSTLKIQPAKLEDSAVYLCASSLVQALQFFGPGTRLTVL.